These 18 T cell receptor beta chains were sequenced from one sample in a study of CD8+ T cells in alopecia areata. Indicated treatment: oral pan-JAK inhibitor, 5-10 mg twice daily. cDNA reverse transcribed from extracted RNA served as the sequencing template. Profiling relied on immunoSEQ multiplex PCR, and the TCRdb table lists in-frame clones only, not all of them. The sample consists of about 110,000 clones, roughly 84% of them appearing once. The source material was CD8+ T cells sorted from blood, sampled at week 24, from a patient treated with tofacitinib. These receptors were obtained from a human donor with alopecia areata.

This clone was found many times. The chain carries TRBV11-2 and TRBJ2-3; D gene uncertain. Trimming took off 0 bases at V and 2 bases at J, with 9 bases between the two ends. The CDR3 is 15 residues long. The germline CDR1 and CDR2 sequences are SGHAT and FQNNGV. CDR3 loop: CASSLDWAITDTQYF. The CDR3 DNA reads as TGTGCCAGCAGCTTAGATTGGGCCATCACAGATACGCAGTATTTT.

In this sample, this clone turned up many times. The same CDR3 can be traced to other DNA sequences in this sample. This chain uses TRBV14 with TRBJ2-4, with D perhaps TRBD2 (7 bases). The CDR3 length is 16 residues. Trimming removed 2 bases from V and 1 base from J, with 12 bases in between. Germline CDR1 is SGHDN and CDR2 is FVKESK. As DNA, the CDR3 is TGTGCCAGCAGCCAATCGGCGGGGGCGGCCAAAAACATTCAGTACTTC. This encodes CASSQSAGAAKNIQYF.

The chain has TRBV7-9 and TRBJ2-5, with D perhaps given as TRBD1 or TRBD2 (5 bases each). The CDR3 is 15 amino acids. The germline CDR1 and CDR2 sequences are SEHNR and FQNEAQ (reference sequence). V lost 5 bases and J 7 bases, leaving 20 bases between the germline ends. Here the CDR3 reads CASSAPRDPSGTQYF. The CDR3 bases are TGTGCCAGCAGCGCCCCCCGGGACCCTTCTGGGACCCAGTACTTC.

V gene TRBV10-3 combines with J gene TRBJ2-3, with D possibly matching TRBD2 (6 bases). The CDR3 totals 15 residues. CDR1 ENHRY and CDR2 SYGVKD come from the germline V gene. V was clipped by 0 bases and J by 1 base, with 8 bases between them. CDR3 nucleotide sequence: TGTGCCATCAGTGAGTCCGGCGGGGGCACAGATACGCAGTATTTT. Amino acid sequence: CAISESGGGTDTQYF.

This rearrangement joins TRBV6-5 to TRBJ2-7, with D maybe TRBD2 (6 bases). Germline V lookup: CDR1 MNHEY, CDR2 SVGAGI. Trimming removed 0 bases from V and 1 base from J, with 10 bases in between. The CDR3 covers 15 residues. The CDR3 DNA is TGTGCCAGCAGTTACTCGCCTAGCGAGTCCTACGAGCAGTACTTC. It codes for CASSYSPSESYEQYF.

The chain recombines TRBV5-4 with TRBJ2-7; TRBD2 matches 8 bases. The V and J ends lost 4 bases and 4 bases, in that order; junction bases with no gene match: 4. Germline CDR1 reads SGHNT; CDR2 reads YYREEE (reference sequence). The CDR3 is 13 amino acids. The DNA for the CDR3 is TGTGCCAGCAGCCCCGGGGGGGCTTACGAGCAGTACTTC. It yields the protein CASSPGGAYEQYF.

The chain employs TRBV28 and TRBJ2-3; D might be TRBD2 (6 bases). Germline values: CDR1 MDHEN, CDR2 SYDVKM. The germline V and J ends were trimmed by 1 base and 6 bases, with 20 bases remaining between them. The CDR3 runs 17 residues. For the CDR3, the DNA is TGTGCCAGCAGTTTATTGGGCACTAGCACGATTTGGGATACGCAGTATTTT. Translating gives CASSLLGTSTIWDTQYF.

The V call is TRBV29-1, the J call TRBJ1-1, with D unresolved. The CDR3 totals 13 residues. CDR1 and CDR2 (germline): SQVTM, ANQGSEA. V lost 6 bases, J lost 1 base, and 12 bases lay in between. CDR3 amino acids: CSVGNGPNTEAFF. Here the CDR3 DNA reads TGCAGCGTCGGCAATGGGCCGAACACTGAAGCTTTCTTT.

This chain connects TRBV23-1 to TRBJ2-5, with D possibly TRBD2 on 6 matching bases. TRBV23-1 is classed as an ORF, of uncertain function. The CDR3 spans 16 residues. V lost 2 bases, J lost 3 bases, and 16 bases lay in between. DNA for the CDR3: TGCGCCAGCAGTCAAGTGGACGGAGGGCTCGAAGAGACCCAGTACTTC. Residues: CASSQVDGGLEETQYF.

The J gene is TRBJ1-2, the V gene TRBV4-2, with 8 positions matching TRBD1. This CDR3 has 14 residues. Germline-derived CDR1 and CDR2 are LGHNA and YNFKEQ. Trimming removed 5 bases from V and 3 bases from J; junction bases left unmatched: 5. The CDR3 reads CASSFGQGDYGYTF. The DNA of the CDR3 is TGTGCCAGCAGCTTCGGACAGGGCGACTATGGCTACACCTTC.

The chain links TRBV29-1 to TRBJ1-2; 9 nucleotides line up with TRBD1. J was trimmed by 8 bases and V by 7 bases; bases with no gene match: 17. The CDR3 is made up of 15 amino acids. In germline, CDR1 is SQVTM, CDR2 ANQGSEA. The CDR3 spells CSAHGLGTGSSGYTF. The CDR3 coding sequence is TGCAGCGCCCATGGTCTAGGGACAGGGAGTAGCGGCTACACCTTC.

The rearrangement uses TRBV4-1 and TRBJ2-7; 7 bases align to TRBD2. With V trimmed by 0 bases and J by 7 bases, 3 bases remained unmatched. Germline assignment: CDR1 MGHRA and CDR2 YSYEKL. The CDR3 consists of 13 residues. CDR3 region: CASSQERGGEQYF. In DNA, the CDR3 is TGCGCCAGCAGCCAAGAGAGGGGAGGGGAGCAGTACTTC.

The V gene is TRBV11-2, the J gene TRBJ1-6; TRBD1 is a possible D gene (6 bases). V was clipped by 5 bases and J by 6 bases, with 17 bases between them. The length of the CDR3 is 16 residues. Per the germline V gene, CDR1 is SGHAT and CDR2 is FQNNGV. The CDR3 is CASSLAPTGGNSPLHF. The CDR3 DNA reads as TGTGCCAGCAGCCTCGCGCCGACAGGAGGTAATTCACCCCTCCACTTT.

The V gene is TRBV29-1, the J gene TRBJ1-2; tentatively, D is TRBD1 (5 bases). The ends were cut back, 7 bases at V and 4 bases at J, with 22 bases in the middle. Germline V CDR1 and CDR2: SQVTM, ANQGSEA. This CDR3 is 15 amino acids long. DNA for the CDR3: TGCAGCGCCCTTCTCCGGGCAGGGACCTTCTATGGCTACACCTTC. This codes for CSALLRAGTFYGYTF.

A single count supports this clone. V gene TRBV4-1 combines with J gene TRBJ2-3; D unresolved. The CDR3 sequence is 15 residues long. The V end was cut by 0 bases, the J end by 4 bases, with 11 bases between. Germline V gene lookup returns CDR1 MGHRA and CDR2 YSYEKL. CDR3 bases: TGCGCCAGCAGCCAAGATTTTCTAGGGTCAGATACGCAGTATTTT. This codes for CASSQDFLGSDTQYF.

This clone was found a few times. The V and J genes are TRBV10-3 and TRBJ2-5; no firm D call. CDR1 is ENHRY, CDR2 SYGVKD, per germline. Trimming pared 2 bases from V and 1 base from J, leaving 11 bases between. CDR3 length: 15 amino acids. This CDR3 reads CAISEGPGAQETQYF. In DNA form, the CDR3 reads TGTGCCATCAGTGAGGGGCCGGGCGCCCAAGAGACCCAGTACTTC.

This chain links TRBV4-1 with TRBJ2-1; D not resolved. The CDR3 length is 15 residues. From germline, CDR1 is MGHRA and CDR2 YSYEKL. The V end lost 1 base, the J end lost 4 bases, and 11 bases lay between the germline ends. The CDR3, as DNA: TGCGCCAGCAGCCAAGTGACGGAAGGGTACAATGAGCAGTTCTTC. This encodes CASSQVTEGYNEQFF.

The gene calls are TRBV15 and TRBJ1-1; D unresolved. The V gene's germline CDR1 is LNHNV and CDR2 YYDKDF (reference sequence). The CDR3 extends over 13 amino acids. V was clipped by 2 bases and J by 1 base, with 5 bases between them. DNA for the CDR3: TGTGCCACCAGCAGACGCACGAACACTGAAGCTTTCTTT. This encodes CATSRRTNTEAFF.